This T cell receptor (beta chain) was found in a study of shared clonotypes between healthy human individuals. For the study at large: Three plates were used per donor for CD4 naive, three for CD4 memory, two for CD8 naive and one for CD8 memory.

The method was immunoSEQ multiplex PCR; TCRdb's version includes in-frame clones alone and lacks a portion of them. Of 2 million to 2.5 million clones in the sample, over 85% were seen once. Investigators divided CD4+ cells into CD45RA+ naive and CD45RA-negative memory subsets. V was trimmed by 4 bases and J by 2 bases, leaving 6 bases between them. The germline CDR1 and CDR2 sequences are LGHNA and YSLEER. This CDR3 is 13 amino acids long. About this clone: Antigen unknown.

Study-wide results and caveats: Sorted-subset samples were not fully sequenced, rarefaction indicated. Shared clonotypes across all four donors exceeded non-shared ones in generation probability.

The sequence came from a man in his late teens or twenties in good health. Some clones in this sample may be carry-over from other donors' samples. Sequences were obtained from naive CD4+ T cells from PBMCs. The sample's subset: CD45RA+ positively selected. The V and J genes are TRBV4-3 and TRBJ2-4, with D possibly matching TRBD1 (5 bases). In DNA, the CDR3 is TGCGCCAGCAGCCGGACATCCAAAAACATTCAGTACTTC. It translates to CASSRTSKNIQYF.